This TCR beta chain was observed in a study of cytomegalovirus exposure and HLA in healthy donors (TCRdb year 2017). Background on the whole study: According to an earlier analysis of 587 of the donors, 150 million to 200 million T cells yielded 120 million or so unique TCR beta sequences and around 300 Gb of sequence data. Approximately 310 gigabases of sequencing data and approximately 84 million unique TCR sequences were included in an early release covering several hundred HLA-typed donors. Of the approximately 400 genotyped donors, over 70% fell in the genetic ancestry cluster associated with self-reported Caucasian donors. The study aimed to test whether signatures of past pathogen exposure could be identified by cataloging public T cell receptors. Using immunosequencing, the study profiled T cell repertoires from 550 to 750 subjects and related those repertoires to cytomegalovirus serostatus. Along with the roughly 670-subject first cohort, a separate validation cohort of over a hundred different subjects was used. To predict cytomegalovirus infection status, the study brought together high-throughput TCR immunosequencing, statistical association of individual TCRs with disease status, and machine learning. To study patterns of TCR occurrence, a later analysis re-analyzed previously published TCR beta repertoires from just over 650 donors and added high-resolution HLA genotyping. In the later analysis, no new phenotypic data were used to find candidate immune exposures; instead, reliance was placed on TCR beta sequences and their occurrence across donors. In an earlier analysis of roughly 540 of the donors, high-throughput TCR beta sequencing was used to judge whether each TCR beta V gene segment behaved as functional or pseudogenic. Donor age, sex, ethnicity and CMV serostatus were collected together with the repertoire data. A later genetic analysis used genome-wide SNP genotypes for about three fifths of the 666 donors, treating that subset as a discovery cohort. Every repertoire in the discovery cohort had been generated on one and the same sequencing platform. Both class I and class II loci were covered by HLA typing, at four-digit resolution. Typing coverage differed by locus: A, B, C, DRB1 and DQB1 were typed in about 620-640 donors, DQA1 in 500 to 550, DPA1 in nearly 610, and DPB1 in approximately 450. About five DR-DQ haplotypes were treated as single units for association and clustering because of strong linkage in the cohort. Across around 400 genotyped donors of the cohort, an average of about 200,000 unique TCR beta nucleotide sequences per donor were sequenced, and approximately 17% of those sequences were non-productive. Beyond this particular receptor, the publication reports: A further reported finding was that TCR beta sequences accurately predicted the HLA-A and HLA-B alleles for most subjects in the first cohort. A later genetic analysis associated a missense DCLRE1C variant with V-gene and J-gene trimming of TCR beta chains, and an independent cohort replicated the association. According to a later analysis, most CMV-associated TCR beta chains appeared to be HLA-restricted, and the HLA associations seemed to be driven largely by CMV exposure. Across donors, most TCR sequences were observed very rarely, whereas some public TCRs were present in many individuals. According to a later analysis, TCR association rates differed among HLA loci, with DRB1 alleles showing the most associated TCRs and HLA-C alleles showing the fewest. In an earlier analysis of some 500 of the donors, most TCR beta V segments were observed in productive rearrangements about 87% or about 30% of the time, broadly matching IMGT annotations. In a later genetic analysis, fewer N-insertions in productive TCRs were reported among donors in an Asian-associated ancestry cluster than the approximately 710-donor mean. In vitro tests confirmed that a few of the cytomegalovirus-associated TCR beta chains recognize cytomegalovirus antigens. In both the original and validation cohorts, the classifier was reported to diagnose cytomegalovirus status with high specificity and sensitivity. The authors suggested that the approach could potentially be extended to other disease states and immunological phenotypes. The cohort was sequenced for TCR beta chains only, and without alpha or paired-chain data the features that could be detected were limited. In a later analysis, about 17,000 TCR beta sequences were associated with specific HLA alleles at a false discovery rate of 0.05. Several of the top co-occurrence clusters appeared to be linked to parvovirus B19, influenza, CMV and Epstein-Barr virus, according to a later analysis. Immune exposure information for the cohort was limited to CMV serostatus. Because counts were too low, approximately 15 rarely observed V segments, including chromosome 9 orphons, were excluded from the earlier analysis of some 590 of the donors. In the study, around 150 TCR beta chains were listed as associated with cytomegalovirus. Linkage disequilibrium might explain the correlated functional status among segregating V segments, but an unknown experimental factor could not be excluded. Presence/absence analyses assumed roughly uniform sequencing depth across donors, an assumption that may not hold. When HLA alleles, especially DR and DQ, strongly co-occurred, attributing TCR associations to individual alleles was difficult. The sequencing pipeline was judged likely to have produced a cluster of highly shared sequence variants as a technical artifact. Because HLA typing was unavailable for some donors at each locus, only the typed subset was used in association tests. Some IMGT-functional V segments, including TRBV6-2 and TRBV6-3, could not be told apart with the 87-base-pair reads, so those segments were excluded. In a later analysis, HLA-associated TCR beta chains showed more clonal expansion and lower generation probabilities than non-associated chains that were equally common.

The cohort comprised some 700 healthy bone marrow donors. Cohort members were all nominally healthy when sampled, although unrecorded immune exposures were likely present. The donor tested CMV seropositive and was one of the 289 seropositive cohort members. Every donor gave a peripheral blood sample, and the peripheral blood mononuclear cells from that sample were used for TCR beta sequencing. Genomic DNA extraction from the blood cell samples was performed with the Qiagen DNeasy Blood Extraction Kit. This clone showed up just a few times. The antigen it recognizes is unknown. Per-base qualities were not stored, and no clone one base away is much larger. The library was obtained by the immunoSEQ multiplex PCR assay. For the multiplex PCR, a mixture combining 60 forward primers for TCR Vbeta segments and 13 reverse primers for TCR Jbeta segments was used. The CDR3 region of rearranged TCR beta genes was amplified from genomic DNA by a multiplex PCR assay. On the Illumina HiSeq System, the amplified TCR beta libraries were sequenced as 87-base-pair reads. The original methods were these. In a later analysis, tens of millions of unique TCR beta chains were counted across the approximately 670 repertoires, and approximately 11 million of these chains were shared by at least two donors. To remove PCR and sequencing errors, raw reads were error-corrected and collapsed into unique sequences using a nearest-neighbor algorithm that merged closely related sequences. CDR3 sequences were aligned to IMGT reference sequences to assign V, D and J gene segments. Each retained sequence needed at least a six-nucleotide match to both a V gene segment and a J gene segment. A rearrangement was called productive if the CDR3 had no stop codons and remained in frame with V and J, and every other rearrangement was called non-productive. CDR3 was defined by IMGT convention, running from the second conserved V-encoded cysteine to the conserved J-encoded phenylalanine. The earlier analysis of about 610 of the donors excluded any sequence lacking an unambiguous match to a single V gene segment. In an earlier analysis of approximately 560 of the donors, a V segment was called functional when productive rearrangements were above 56.7%, and segregating when the standard deviation between donors exceeded 5%. A statistical classification framework was built for diagnosing cytomegalovirus status from the catalog of TCR beta chain sequences. A later analysis assigned V and J genes by comparing TCR nucleotide sequences with IMGT/GENE-DB human TR gene sequences. In a later analysis, CDR3 sequences and most-parsimonious VDJ recombination scenarios were assigned using the TCRdist pipeline. A later analysis defined each TCR beta chain by its CDR3 amino acid sequence plus V-gene family, and excluded reads lacking a unique V-gene family. A later analysis removed 500 to 600 highly shared, low-generation-probability nucleotide sequences to deal with suspected cross-contamination and a sequencing artifact. A later analysis calculated a clonal expansion index for each public chain from normalized within-repertoire ranks of inferred template counts. In a later analysis, generation probabilities were computed using a VDJ recombination model fitted to out-of-frame rearrangements, and the results were checked against IGoR. A later analysis scored TCR-TCR, TCR-HLA and TCR-CMV co-occurrence with hypergeometric tests, applying a repertoire-size bias correction to TCR pairs. A later analysis estimated false discovery rates by permuting HLA or CMV assignments 20 times. In a later analysis, co-occurring TCRs were grouped with DBSCAN, and TCRdist sequence similarity was added when clustering was performed within HLA-allele-positive subsets. Co-occurrence clustering excluded repertoires with fewer than 30,000 or more than 120,000 public chains, plus five with anomalous nucleotide sharing. TCRdb retrieved this table from immuneACCESS and kept in-frame rearrangements only. Not all clones are present; in checked studies, unresolved V genes account for under half, and no reason is known for the remainder. V and J calls and clone size are given by that table; D and trimming were obtained from the DNA. The sample yields roughly 130,000 clones; about three quarters were counted once. The ten largest clones capture 1% to 1.5% of the sample.

Taken from cysteine to phenylalanine, the CDR3 has 14 residues. Just the 42-base CDR3 DNA is kept, in frame starting at base 1. Trimming takes 1 base from V and 7 bases from J, and the germline ends sit 11 bases apart. CDR1 and CDR2, per the germline V gene, are SNHLY and FYNNEI. The chain links TRBV2 with TRBJ1-5; TRBD1 is a possible D gene, resting on 5 matching bases. This sequence originates from a male donor in good health and CMV-seropositive. The sequenced material came from PBMCs. The CDR3 corresponds to CASSEVDSRQPQHF. The nucleotide sequence reads as follows: TGTGCCAGCAGTGAAGTCGACAGTCGCCAGCCCCAGCATTTT. With the rest looked up from the reference TRBV2 and TRBJ1-5 genes rather than sequenced, the full variable domain is EPEVTQTPSHQVTQMGQEVILRCVPISNHLYFYWYRQILGQKVEFLVSFYNNEISEKSEIFDDQFSVERPDGSNFTLKIRSTKLEDSAMYFCASSEVDSRQPQHFGDGTRLSIL.